This TCR beta chain was captured by sequencing in a study of radiotherapy plus CTLA-4 blockade in lung cancer. Comment on this clone: As yet, its antigen is unknown.

The CDR3 totals 16 residues. The V and J ends lost 10 bases and 0 bases respectively, with 18 bases between them. CDR1 and CDR2 (germline): LNHDA, SQIVND (reference sequence). The study's findings and limits: Early blood T cell clone dynamics reportedly forecast response best, with interferon-beta. Blood saw expansion of tumor-derived TCR clones after radiotherapy plus ipilimumab.

Generated by immunoSEQ multiplex PCR, the TCRdb table keeps only in-frame clones and is missing some. The sample records roughly 53,000 clones, under 85% being singletons. Each patient with chemo-refractory metastatic non-small-cell lung cancer was treated with focal radiation plus CTLA-4 blockade using ipilimumab. This clonotype was obtained from a human donor with non-small cell lung cancer who had a partial response to radiotherapy plus ipilimumab. This chain connects TRBV19 to TRBJ1-4; D gene unclear. The material was peripheral blood, obtained from a patient treated with radiotherapy plus ipilimumab. The CDR3 region has the DNA TGTGCCACTAATCCCGGAGGGAGTTCAACTAATGAAAAACTGTTTTTT. The encoded protein is CATNPGGSSTNEKLFF.